Presented here are 26 T cell receptor beta chains from one specimen sequenced in a study of blood T cell repertoires in COVID-19 (dated by TCRdb to 2018 to 2021). Library prep was done by the immunoSEQ multiplex PCR assay. Held by TCRdb, this immuneACCESS table contains in-frame sequences only and omits some clones. Under half of the omission traces to an unresolved V gene where checked; the cause of the rest is unknown. This sample gives a few hundred thousand clones in total; over 75% of them show up just once. The top ten clones comprise 9.5% of the sample. Sequencing used PBMCs or T cells enriched from blood (not recorded which). These receptors were taken from a woman in her thirties or forties who had recovered from COVID-19.

The J gene is TRBJ2-7, the V gene TRBV5-4, with 10 bases lining up with TRBD2. Germline CDR1 reads SGHNT; CDR2 reads YYREEE (reference sequence). CDR3 length equals 15 residues. Unmatched junction bases numbered 3, after V lost 0 bases and J lost 3 bases. CDR3 coding DNA: TGTGCCAGCAGCTTGGATACTAGCGGGGTCTACGAGCAGTACTTC. Its translation is CASSLDTSGVYEQYF.

This chain uses TRBV5-1 with TRBJ2-7; weak D call: TRBD1 (6 bases). CDR1 SGHRS and CDR2 YFSETQ come from the germline V gene. Trimming stripped 4 bases from V and 7 bases from J, with 21 bases between. The CDR3 length is 15 residues. As DNA, the CDR3 is TGCGCCAGCAGCGGGGACATAGGACCTCCGGGGGAGCAGTACTTC. This encodes CASSGDIGPPGEQYF. The complete variable domain, with remaining parts taken from reference TRBV5-1 and TRBJ2-7, reads KAGVTQTPRYLIKTRGQQVTLSCSPISGHRSVSWYQQTPGQGLQFLFEYFSETQRNKGNFPGRFSGRQFSNSRSEMNVSTLELGDSALYLCASSGDIGPPGEQYFGPGTRLTVT.

The rearrangement joins TRBV30 to TRBJ2-7; 8 bases agree with TRBD1. The CDR3 has 14 amino acids. The V segment lost 5 bases and the J segment 3 bases; nucleotides outside the gene matches: 9. Germline V gives CDR1 GTSNPN, CDR2 SVGIG (reference sequence). The CDR3 nucleotides are TGTGCCTGGGGCCTCCGGGACAGGAACTACGAGCAGTACTTC. It codes for CAWGLRDRNYEQYF.

This clone has only one observation. This chain uses TRBV18 with TRBJ1-2; 9 bases line up with TRBD1. The CDR3 spans 17 residues. Germline CDR1 and CDR2: KGHSH and LQKENI. Trimming took 2 bases from V and 2 from J; bases not matched to a gene: 9. For the CDR3, the DNA is TGTGCCAGCTCACCAGGGACAGGGTTGGCCATAAACTATGGCTACACCTTC. Encoded protein: CASSPGTGLAINYGYTF.

This chain uses TRBV7-9 with TRBJ2-7; D uncertain. CDR3 length: 11 amino acids. V shed 7 bases and J shed 6 bases, with 10 bases lying between them. In germline, CDR1 is SEHNR, CDR2 FQNEAQ (reference sequence). CDR3 protein: CASTYFGEQYF. CDR3 coding DNA: TGTGCCAGCACCTACTTCGGCGAGCAGTACTTC.

The rearrangement links TRBV7-3 to TRBJ2-1, with 11 nucleotides matching TRBD2. The CDR3 is 15 residues long. V shed 5 bases and J 7 bases; nucleotides not matched to a gene: 7. In germline, CDR1 is SGHTA, CDR2 FQGTGA. CDR3 DNA: TGTGCCAGCAGCCGTGGGACTAGCGGATGGAATGAGCAGTTCTTC. This sequence encodes CASSRGTSGWNEQFF.

The V and J genes are TRBV30 and TRBJ1-2; D gene uncertain. The CDR3 consists of 13 residues. Germline CDR1 and CDR2: GTSNPN and SVGIG (reference sequence). Trimming cost V 5 bases and J 8 bases, with 18 bases left between them. The CDR3 is CAWEGGVLEGYTF. The CDR3 nucleotides are TGTGCCTGGGAAGGCGGAGTCTTGGAGGGCTACACCTTC.

This chain connects TRBV7-9 to TRBJ2-3; possibly TRBD2 for D (5 bases). This CDR3 comprises 15 residues. Germline V gene sequence: CDR1 SEHNR, CDR2 FQNEAQ (reference sequence). V was pared by 3 bases and J by 1 base, with 11 bases between. The CDR3 spells CASSLAPGGTDTQYF. CDR3 DNA sequence: TGTGCCAGCAGCTTGGCCCCCGGGGGCACAGATACGCAGTATTTT.

The V gene is TRBV5-1, the J gene TRBJ2-1; 10 bases align to TRBD1. Germline assignment: CDR1 SGHRS and CDR2 YFSETQ. The CDR3 length is 13 residues. J was trimmed by 9 bases and V by 3 bases; bases with no gene match: 3. The CDR3 here is CASSWTGGREQFF. The CDR3 DNA follows: TGCGCCAGCAGCTGGACAGGGGGACGTGAGCAGTTCTTC.

The chain joins TRBV7-9 to TRBJ2-7; D gene ambiguous. Trimming stripped 1 base from V and 5 bases from J, with 6 bases between. The germline CDR1 and CDR2 sequences are SEHNR and FQNEAQ (reference sequence). The CDR3 totals 12 residues. For the CDR3, the DNA is TGTGCCAGCAGCTTAGACACGAACGAGCAGTACTTC. Translating it yields CASSLDTNEQYF.

This chain joins TRBV5-1 and TRBJ2-3; no reliable D call. Trimming pared 0 bases from V and 2 bases from J, leaving 10 bases between. The V gene's germline CDR1 is SGHRS and CDR2 YFSETQ. This CDR3 is 15 amino acids long. CDR3 amino acids: CASSLGLGNTDTQYF. The CDR3 region has the DNA TGCGCCAGCAGCTTGGGGCTAGGCAACACAGATACGCAGTATTTT.

The chain carries TRBV2 and TRBJ2-2; D is possibly TRBD2 (6 bases). Trimming stripped 4 bases from V and 1 base from J, with 10 bases between. Germline V gene lookup returns CDR1 SNHLY and CDR2 FYNNEI. The CDR3 runs to 15 residues. CDR3 residues: CASSGEAGNTGELFF. CDR3 sequence (DNA): TGTGCCAGCAGTGGTGAAGCGGGGAACACCGGGGAGCTGTTTTTT.

The genes are TRBV10-3 and TRBJ2-3; 12 bases match TRBD2. Trimming cost V 6 bases and J 5 bases; bases outside gene matches: 12. Per the germline V gene, CDR1 is ENHRY and CDR2 is SYGVKD. The CDR3 runs to 17 residues. The CDR3 here is CAISRLAGELGGDTQYF. In DNA form, the CDR3 reads TGTGCCATCAGCCGACTAGCGGGGGAACTCGGGGGAGATACGCAGTATTTT.

With respect to this clone: At one boundary the junction diverges from the germline segment, which might be a read error. This chain's CDR3 is CASSLQGTSNQSQHF. The CDR3 region has the DNA TGCGCCAGCAGCTTGCAGGGAACCAGCAATCAGTCCCAGCATTTT. The J gene is TRBJ1-5, the V gene TRBV4-1; possibly TRBD1 for D (5 bases). The CDR3 length is 15 residues. The V gene's germline CDR1 is MGHRA and CDR2 YSYEKL.

The chain joins TRBV7-8 to TRBJ2-5; D perhaps matches TRBD2 (6 bases). Trimming cost V 5 bases and J 4 bases, with 20 bases left between them. Per germline, CDR1 SGHVS and CDR2 FQNEAQ. The CDR3 loop spans 16 amino acids. CDR3 in DNA: TGTGCCAGCAGCCCACGTAGCGGTCTTAAGGGAGAGACCCAGTACTTC. It yields the protein CASSPRSGLKGETQYF.

The rearrangement uses TRBV30 and TRBJ1-6; TRBD1 agrees at 9 bases. In germline, CDR1 is GTSNPN, CDR2 SVGIG (reference sequence). The CDR3 extends over 15 amino acids. The V and J ends lost 2 bases and 10 bases, in that order; junction bases with no gene match: 9. The DNA of the CDR3 is TGTGCCTGGAGTCGCCGGGACAGGGTTGGGTCACCCCTCCACTTT. Its translation: CAWSRRDRVGSPLHF.

Note on this clone: This sample includes further DNA sequences coding for the same CDR3. V is TRBV9 and J is TRBJ2-3; TRBD2 might be the D (6 bases). Germline V gene sequence: CDR1 SGDLS, CDR2 YYNGEE. The CDR3 loop spans 13 amino acids. Deletions cut 4 bases from V and 3 bases from J, with 9 bases between. The CDR3 coding sequence is TGTGCCAGCAGCCCAGGAGGGACAGATACGCAGTATTTT. It codes for CASSPGGTDTQYF.

V gene TRBV6-6 combines with J gene TRBJ1-1; perhaps TRBD1 as D (6 bases). The CDR3 is made up of 14 amino acids. V lost 6 bases and J lost 3, with 14 bases in between. CDR1 and CDR2 from the germline V gene are MNHNY and SVGAGI (reference sequence). The CDR3 DNA reads TGTGCCAGCAGCCACACGCAGGGGCACACTGAAGCTTTCTTT. This translates into CASSHTQGHTEAFF.

The gene calls are TRBV5-1 and TRBJ2-5; perhaps TRBD1 as D (6 bases). This CDR3 spans 15 amino acids. Germline V gene sequence: CDR1 SGHRS, CDR2 YFSETQ. V was shortened by 4 bases and J by 1 base, with 14 bases between the two germline ends. CDR3 protein: CASSPSGHIQETQYF. The DNA of the CDR3 is TGCGCCAGCAGCCCATCGGGACACATCCAAGAGACCCAGTACTTC.

This chain joins TRBV2 and TRBJ2-2; no definite D call. Germline assignment: CDR1 SNHLY and CDR2 FYNNEI. Trimming removed 2 bases from V and 2 bases from J, with 6 bases in between. CDR3 size: 14 residues. The CDR3 nucleotides read TGTGCCAGCAGTGAAAACTACAACACCGGGGAGCTGTTTTTT. It specifies CASSENYNTGELFF.

The rearrangement joins TRBV7-8 to TRBJ2-2; perhaps TRBD2 as D (5 bases). Germline loops: CDR1 SGHVS, CDR2 FQNEAQ. The germline V and J ends were trimmed by 8 bases and 5 bases, with 12 bases remaining between them. The CDR3 is 13 residues long. Here the CDR3 reads CASDPGGTGELFF. The CDR3 region has the DNA TGTGCCAGCGACCCGGGCGGGACCGGGGAGCTGTTTTTT.

This chain links TRBV7-2 with TRBJ1-2, with D possibly TRBD1 on 5 matching bases. Germline V gene data show CDR1 as SGHTA and CDR2 as FQGNSA. Trimming removed 5 bases at V and 0 bases at J, with 13 bases between. There are 15 residues in the CDR3. The CDR3 region is CASSRTDIANYGYTF. Written as DNA, the CDR3 is TGTGCCAGCAGCCGGACGGACATTGCTAACTATGGCTACACCTTC.

V usage is TRBV24-1 and J usage is TRBJ1-5; D is unresolved. Germline values: CDR1 KGHDR, CDR2 SFDVKD. V was cut by 0 bases and J by 7 bases, with 9 bases left in between. The CDR3 length is 14 residues. CDR3: CATSDLAGDQPQHF. CDR3 bases: TGTGCCACCAGTGATTTGGCAGGTGACCAGCCCCAGCATTTT.

The chain recombines TRBV6-5 with TRBJ1-3, with 8 nucleotides matching TRBD1. CDR1 is MNHEY, CDR2 SVGAGI, per germline. V was clipped by 10 bases and J by 7 bases; unmatched bases: 3. This CDR3 region has 11 residues. Here the CDR3 reads CATNRGNTIYF. The CDR3 DNA reads TGTGCCACCAACAGGGGGAACACCATATATTTT.

This chain joins TRBV18 and TRBJ1-6; D gene uncertain. The germline V gene has CDR1 KGHSH and CDR2 LQKENI. This CDR3 is built from 13 residues. The V end was cut by 2 bases, the J end by 10 bases, with 9 bases between. The CDR3 here is CASSPSGNSPLHF. The CDR3 DNA follows: TGTGCCAGCTCACCATCCGGTAACTCACCCCTCCACTTT.

V usage is TRBV30 and J usage is TRBJ2-7; D gene uncertain. Germline values: CDR1 GTSNPN, CDR2 SVGIG (reference sequence). The V end lost 3 bases, the J end lost 3 bases, and 6 bases lay between the germline ends. This CDR3 has 11 residues. CDR3 DNA sequence: TGTGCCTGGAGCGCGTACTACGAGCAGTACTTC. Translation: CAWSAYYEQYF.